The entry that follows covers one T cell receptor (beta chain) sequence. This entry comes from a study of blood T cells in healthy people across ages. The use of a sample-barcoded 5' primer and a J-beta primer mix characterized a second PCR of roughly 6 to 12 cycles. TCRdb fed the 5' RACE reads into MiXCR, producing one record per CDR3 protein. Seen here are about 940,000 distinct CDR3 sequences, roughly 52% observed once, and the top ten hold 13%. CDR3 size: 18 residues. The ends lost 5 bases at V and 3 bases at J; junction bases unmatched: 14. Germline-derived CDR1 and CDR2 are SGDLS and YYNGEE. Source material: blood. This receptor was taken from a young man in good health. The chain couples TRBV9 to TRBJ2-7; TRBD2 agrees at 13 bases. CDR3: CASSFGLAGDPVGYEQYF. The CDR3 nucleotides are TGTGCCAGCAGTTTTGGACTAGCGGGGGACCCGGTTGGCTACGAGCAGTACTTC.